The sample holds a few counts of the clone carrying this T cell receptor (beta chain). Its antigen is as yet unknown. This sample is part of a study of cytomegalovirus exposure and HLA in healthy donors. Study conclusions and caveats: The classifier was said to identify cytomegalovirus status with high specificity and sensitivity. Sequencing probably produced one cluster of sequence variants that were highly shared. When analyzed later, a missense DCLRE1C variant was found to be linked to TCR beta V- and J-gene trimming. The productive fraction for most TCR beta V segments was about 90% or about 30% in an earlier analysis.

The PCR ran on 60 Vbeta and 13 Jbeta primers. Here immunoSEQ multiplex PCR was the method, and the copy in TCRdb shows in-frame clones only, minus some. The repertoire holds 12,000 to 15,000 clones, with about 60% as singletons. The CDR3 has 14 residues. CDR1 is LNHNV, CDR2 YYDKDF, per germline (reference sequence). Trimming took off 1 base at V and 3 bases at J, with 9 bases between the two ends. Material: PBMCs. This chain connects TRBV15 to TRBJ1-2; D perhaps matches TRBD1 (5 bases). The TCR comes from a woman aged 50 to 65 in good health and CMV-seropositive. The CDR3 DNA follows: TGTGCCACCAGCAGAGGGGGCACAGACTATGGCTACACCTTC. Its protein product is CATSRGGTDYGYTF. The full variable domain, rest sourced from reference TRBV15 and TRBJ1-2, is DAMVIQNPRYQVTQFGKPVTLSCSQTLNHNVMYWYQQKSSQAPKLLFHYYDKDFNNEADTPDNFQSRRPNTSFCFLDIRSPGLGDTAMYLCATSRGGTDYGYTFGSGTRLTVV.